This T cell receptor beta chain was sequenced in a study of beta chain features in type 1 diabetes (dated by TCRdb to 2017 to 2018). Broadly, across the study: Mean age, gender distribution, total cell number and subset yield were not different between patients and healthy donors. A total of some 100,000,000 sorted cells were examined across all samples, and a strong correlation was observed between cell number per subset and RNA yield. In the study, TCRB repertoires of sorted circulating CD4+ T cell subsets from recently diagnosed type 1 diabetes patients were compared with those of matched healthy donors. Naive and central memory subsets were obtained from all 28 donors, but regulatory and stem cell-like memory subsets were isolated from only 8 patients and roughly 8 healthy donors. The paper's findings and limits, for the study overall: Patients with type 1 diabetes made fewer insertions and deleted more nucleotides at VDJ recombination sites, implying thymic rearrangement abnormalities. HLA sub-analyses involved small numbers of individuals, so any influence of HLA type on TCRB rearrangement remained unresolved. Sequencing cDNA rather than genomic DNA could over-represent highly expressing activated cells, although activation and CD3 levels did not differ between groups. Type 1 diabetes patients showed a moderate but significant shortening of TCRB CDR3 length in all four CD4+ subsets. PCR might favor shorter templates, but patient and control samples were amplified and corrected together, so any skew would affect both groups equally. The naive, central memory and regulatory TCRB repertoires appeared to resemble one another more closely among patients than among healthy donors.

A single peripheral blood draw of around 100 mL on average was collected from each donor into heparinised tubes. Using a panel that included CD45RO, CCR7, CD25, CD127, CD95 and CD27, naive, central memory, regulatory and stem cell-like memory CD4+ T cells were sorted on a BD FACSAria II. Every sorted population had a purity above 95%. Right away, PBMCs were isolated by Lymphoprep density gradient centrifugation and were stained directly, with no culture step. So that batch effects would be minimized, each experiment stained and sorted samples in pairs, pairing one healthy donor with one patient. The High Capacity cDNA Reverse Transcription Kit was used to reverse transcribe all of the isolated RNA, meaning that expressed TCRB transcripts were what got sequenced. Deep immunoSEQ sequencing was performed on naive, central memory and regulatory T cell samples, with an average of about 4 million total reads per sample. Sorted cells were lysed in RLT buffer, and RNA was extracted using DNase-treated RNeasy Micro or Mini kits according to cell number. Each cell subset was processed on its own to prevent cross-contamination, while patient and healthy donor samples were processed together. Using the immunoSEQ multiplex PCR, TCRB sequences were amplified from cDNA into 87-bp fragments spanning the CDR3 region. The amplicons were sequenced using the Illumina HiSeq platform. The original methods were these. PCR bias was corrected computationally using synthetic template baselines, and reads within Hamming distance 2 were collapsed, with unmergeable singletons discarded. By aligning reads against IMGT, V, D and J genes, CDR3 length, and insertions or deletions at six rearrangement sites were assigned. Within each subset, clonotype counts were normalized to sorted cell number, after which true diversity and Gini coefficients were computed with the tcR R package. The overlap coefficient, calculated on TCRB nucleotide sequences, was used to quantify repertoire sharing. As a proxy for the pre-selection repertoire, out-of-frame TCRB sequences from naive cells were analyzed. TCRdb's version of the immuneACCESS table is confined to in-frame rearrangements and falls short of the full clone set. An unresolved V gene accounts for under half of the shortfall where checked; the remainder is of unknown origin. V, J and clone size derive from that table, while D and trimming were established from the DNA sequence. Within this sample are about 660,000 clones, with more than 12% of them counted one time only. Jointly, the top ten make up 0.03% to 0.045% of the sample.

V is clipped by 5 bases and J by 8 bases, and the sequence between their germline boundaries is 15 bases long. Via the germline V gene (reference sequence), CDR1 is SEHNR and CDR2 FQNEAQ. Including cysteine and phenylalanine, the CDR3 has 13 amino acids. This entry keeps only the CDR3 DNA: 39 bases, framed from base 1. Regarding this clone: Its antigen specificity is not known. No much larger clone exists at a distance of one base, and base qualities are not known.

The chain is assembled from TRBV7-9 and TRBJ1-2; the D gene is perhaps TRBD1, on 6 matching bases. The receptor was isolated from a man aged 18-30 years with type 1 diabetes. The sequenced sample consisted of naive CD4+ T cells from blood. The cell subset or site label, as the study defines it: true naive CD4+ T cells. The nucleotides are TGTGCCAGCAGCCCAGGGGTTGCAGGAGGCTACACCTTC. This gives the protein CASSPGVAGGYTF.